The next 15 T cell receptor beta chains were all read from a single sample in a study of control samples from healthy donors and cancer patients. Assay used: immunoSEQ multiplex PCR; TCRdb lists only in-frame clones, some missing. The sample contains 65,000 to 100,000 clones, 91% of which appear only once. The specimen sequenced was blood. The receptors originated from a man between 50 and 59 years old in good health.

This clone was observed once. The rearrangement uses TRBV6-5 and TRBJ1-1, with unresolved D. CDR3 size: 12 residues. Trimming removed 8 bases from V and 5 bases from J, with 12 bases in between. CDR1 and CDR2 from the germline V gene are MNHEY and SVGAGI. CDR3 sequence reads: CASAGSRTEAFF. The DNA for the CDR3 is TGTGCCAGCGCAGGTTCGAGGACTGAAGCTTTCTTT.

This clone has a single count. The chain carries TRBV7-2 and TRBJ2-1; TRBD2 aligns across 8 bases. The germline V gene has CDR1 SGHTA and CDR2 FQGNSA. V lost 4 bases to trimming and J lost 4 bases; unmatched junction nucleotides: 6. CDR3 length: 15 amino acids. The CDR3 DNA is TGTGCCAGCAGCTCGGGACTAGTTGGTTACAATGAGCAGTTCTTC. This sequence encodes CASSSGLVGYNEQFF.

The V call is TRBV6-1, the J call TRBJ2-3; 9 nucleotides line up with TRBD2. V gave up 4 bases and J gave up 2 bases; unmatched junction bases: 7. Germline lookup yields CDR1 MNHNS and CDR2 SASEGT. This CDR3 is 16 amino acids long. For the CDR3, the DNA is TGTGCCAGCAGTGGCCCTAGCGGGACGGTCACAGATACGCAGTATTTT. Translating gives CASSGPSGTVTDTQYF.

This chain connects TRBV10-2 to TRBJ1-1; 9 bases match TRBD1. The CDR3 is made up of 15 amino acids. Losses at the gene ends were 3 bases for V and 5 bases for J; bases not matched to a gene: 7. Per the germline V gene, CDR1 is WSHSY and CDR2 is SAAADI. This CDR3 is CASSDPGTGRTEAFF. The CDR3 DNA follows: TGCGCCAGCAGTGACCCCGGGACAGGGCGTACTGAAGCTTTCTTT.

This sequence joins TRBV4-1 and TRBJ1-5, with 7 bases matching TRBD1. J was trimmed by 3 bases and V by 4 bases; bases with no gene match: 6. The CDR3 is 15 residues long. Germline V CDR1 and CDR2: MGHRA, YSYEKL. The CDR3 coding sequence is TGCGCCAGCAGCCTTAGACAGGGTCCCAATCAGCCCCAGCATTTT. Amino acid sequence: CASSLRQGPNQPQHF.

The chain employs TRBV5-5 and TRBJ1-2; no firm D call. CDR3 length: 16 residues. The V gene lost 0 bases and the J gene lost 1 base, with 13 bases spanning the gap. Looked up from germline, CDR1 is SGHKS and CDR2 is YYEKEE (reference sequence). The CDR3 sequence: CASSLGSETFNYGYTF. The CDR3 DNA follows: TGTGCCAGCAGCTTGGGATCAGAAACCTTTAACTATGGCTACACCTTC.

The J gene is TRBJ1-6, the V gene TRBV7-9; 7 bases align to TRBD1. Looked up from germline, CDR1 is SEHNR and CDR2 is FQNEAQ (reference sequence). This CDR3 has 13 residues. V was clipped by 2 bases and J by 10 bases; unmatched bases: 2. The CDR3 DNA reads TGTGCCAGCAGCTTAAACAGGGGCTCACCCCTCCACTTT. Amino acids: CASSLNRGSPLHF.

This chain joins TRBV12-3 or TRBV12-4 and TRBJ2-7, with D perhaps matching TRBD1 or TRBD2 (5 bases each). The ends were cut back, 2 bases at V and 6 bases at J, with 11 bases in the middle. The CDR3 has 13 amino acids. The CDR3 loop is CASSLSQRGEQYF. Here the CDR3 DNA reads TGTGCCAGCAGTTTATCACAGAGGGGCGAGCAGTACTTC.

The chain is built from TRBV30 and TRBJ1-6, with D unresolved. CDR1 is GTSNPN and CDR2 is SVGIG in the germline V gene (reference sequence). Trimming removed 0 bases from V and 7 bases from J, with 7 bases in between. The CDR3 spans 13 residues. This chain's CDR3 is CAWSVPANSPLHF. CDR3 bases: TGTGCCTGGAGTGTACCGGCGAATTCACCCCTCCACTTT.

This clone was observed a few times. The chain is built from TRBV4-1 and TRBJ1-3; tentative D call: TRBD1 (5 bases). CDR3 length equals 14 residues. Between the trimmed V and J ends, which lost 2 bases and 4 bases, there was a span of 9 bases. Germline CDR1 and CDR2: MGHRA and YSYEKL. In DNA form, the CDR3 reads TGCGCCAGCAGCCAACAGGGTTCGGGAAACACCATATATTTT. This codes for CASSQQGSGNTIYF.

This chain joins TRBV12-5 and TRBJ2-2; weak D call: TRBD2 (5 bases). Germline CDR1 LGHNT, CDR2 FRNRAP. The CDR3 length is 15 residues. Trimming shortened V by 3 bases and J by 5 bases, and 13 bases separated the two germline ends. CDR3 loop: CASGFIFGETGELFF. The DNA for the CDR3 is TGTGCTAGTGGTTTTATTTTCGGGGAAACCGGGGAGCTGTTTTTT.

The V and J genes are TRBV18 and TRBJ2-7; tentative D call: TRBD1 (6 bases). The V gene lost 2 bases and the J gene lost 5 bases, with 19 bases spanning the gap. This CDR3 comprises 16 residues. Germline V CDR1 and CDR2: KGHSH, LQKENI. The CDR3 nucleotides read TGTGCCAGCTCACCATCTCTGCTCGAGGGGGTCAACGAGCAGTACTTC. This encodes CASSPSLLEGVNEQYF.

J is TRBJ2-2 and V is TRBV25-1; D gene unclear. The CDR3 has 14 amino acids. From germline, CDR1 is MGHDK and CDR2 SYGVNS. Trimming cost V 7 bases and J 0 bases, with 9 bases left between them. In nucleotides, the CDR3 is TGTGCCAGCATTGGGCACTCGAACACCGGGGAGCTGTTTTTT. Protein: CASIGHSNTGELFF.

The chain joins TRBV11-2 to TRBJ2-1; D perhaps matches TRBD2 (5 bases). Germline V gives CDR1 SGHAT, CDR2 FQNNGV. The V end lost 0 bases, the J end lost 12 bases, and 12 bases lay between the germline ends. This CDR3 spans 13 amino acids. CDR3 loop: CASSLESRAGQFF. Here the CDR3 DNA reads TGTGCCAGCAGCTTAGAGTCCCGCGCGGGGCAGTTCTTC. The full variable domain, rest sourced from reference TRBV11-2 and TRBJ2-1, is EAGVAQSPRYKIIEKRQSVAFWCNPISGHATLYWYQQILGQGPKLLIQFQNNGVVDDSQLPKDRFSAERLKGVDSTLKIQPAKLEDSAVYLCASSLESRAGQFFGPGTRLTVL.

This rearrangement joins TRBV7-9 to TRBJ1-3; 7 positions match TRBD1. Unmatched junction bases numbered 10, after V lost 1 base and J lost 4 bases. From germline, CDR1 is SEHNR and CDR2 FQNEAQ (reference sequence). The CDR3 has 17 residues. The CDR3 DNA reads TGTGCCAGCAGCTTAGAGCCCCTCAGGGGGTTCGGAAACACCATATATTTT. As protein: CASSLEPLRGFGNTIYF.